These 27 T cell receptor beta chains were all obtained from the same sample, sequenced in a study of blood T cell repertoires in COVID-19. This table comes from immunoSEQ multiplex PCR, and its TCRdb copy is limited to in-frame clones, with some not included. The sample has 150,000 or so clones; 75% to 80% are singletons. The sequenced sample consisted of PBMCs or T cells enriched from blood (not recorded which). All receptors derive from a woman in her 50s who had recovered from COVID-19.

The chain couples TRBV28 to TRBJ1-1; D is uncertain. The germline V gene encodes CDR1 MDHEN and CDR2 SYDVKM. The V gene lost 6 bases and the J gene lost 4 bases, with 6 bases spanning the gap. The length of the CDR3 is 11 residues. The CDR3 is CASSLGTEAFF. DNA for the CDR3: TGTGCCAGCAGCCTCGGCACTGAAGCTTTCTTT. The full variable domain, with the rest looked up from reference TRBV28 and TRBJ1-1, is DVKVTQSSRYLVKRTGEKVFLECVQDMDHENMFWYRQDPGLGLRLIYFSYDVKMKEKGDIPEGYSVSREKKERFSLILESASTNQTSMYLCASSLGTEAFFGQGTRLTVV.

The rearrangement joins TRBV13 to TRBJ1-4; 7 bases agree with TRBD1. The germline V gene has CDR1 PRHDT and CDR2 FYEKMQ (reference sequence). This CDR3 is 15 amino acids long. J lost 8 bases, V lost 5 bases, and 11 bases had no gene match. CDR3 region: CASSPRTGGGEKLFF. DNA for the CDR3: TGTGCCAGCAGCCCACGGACAGGAGGAGGGGAAAAACTGTTTTTT.

In its sample, this clone was seen once. The chain combines TRBV2 with TRBJ1-1, with D hard to call. Germline values: CDR1 SNHLY, CDR2 FYNNEI. Trimming shortened V by 4 bases and J by 1 base, and 10 bases separated the two germline ends. The CDR3 covers 14 residues. The CDR3: CASSVEVRNTEAFF. DNA for the CDR3: TGTGCCAGCAGTGTAGAGGTGCGGAACACTGAAGCTTTCTTT.

V is TRBV3-1 (or the pseudogene TRBV3-2) and J is TRBJ2-1, with D possibly matching TRBD2 (6 bases). Trimming removed 4 bases at V and 8 bases at J, with 18 bases between. The germline CDR1 and CDR2 sequences are LGHDT and YNNKEL (reference sequence). The CDR3 loop spans 15 amino acids. The CDR3 loop reads CASSLGGGTSDEQFF. Here the CDR3 DNA reads TGTGCCAGCAGCCTAGGCGGCGGGACTTCGGATGAGCAGTTCTTC.

This chain joins TRBV27 and TRBJ2-1; TRBD1 matches at 11 bases. CDR1 MNHEY and CDR2 SMNVEV come from the germline V gene (reference sequence). The CDR3 loop spans 14 amino acids. Trimming removed 6 bases from V and 13 bases from J; junction bases left unmatched: 11. This CDR3 is CASSWDRGGLNQFF. The CDR3 DNA reads TGTGCCAGCAGCTGGGACAGGGGGGGCCTCAATCAGTTCTTC.

A remark on this clone: No conserved phenylalanine or tryptophan ends this CDR3, so it is likely a read error. V is TRBV5-8 and J is TRBJ1-1; a weak D match, TRBD1 (6 bases). Germline CDR1 and CDR2: SGHTS and YDEGEE. V was shortened by 1 base and J by 1 base, with 8 bases between the two germline ends. This CDR3 is built from 14 residues. The CDR3 bases are TGTGCCAGCAGCTTGAGGGGGGGGAACACTGAAGCTTTCCTT. The encoded protein is CASSLRGGNTEAFL.

This clone was found once. This sequence joins TRBV9 and TRBJ2-1, with 12 nucleotides matching TRBD2. Germline CDR1 reads SGDLS; CDR2 reads YYNGEE. After removal of 3 bases from V and 4 bases from J, the junction contained 8 bases not matched to a gene. The CDR3 runs to 17 residues. CDR3 protein: CASSARLAGVNYNEQFF. The CDR3 bases are TGTGCCAGCAGCGCCCGACTAGCGGGGGTCAATTACAATGAGCAGTTCTTC.

The chain recombines TRBV21-1 with TRBJ2-1; the table names TRBD2, a call not compared with the DNA. TRBV21-1 is recorded as a pseudogene. The CDR3 covers 13 residues. This CDR3 reads CASSRLASNEQFF. CDR3 DNA sequence: TGTGCCAGCAGCAGACTAGCGAGCAATGAGCAGTTCTTC.

V and J are TRBV6-5 and TRBJ2-3; 11 bases agree with TRBD2. The CDR3 consists of 14 residues. Germline V gene sequence: CDR1 MNHEY, CDR2 SVGAGI. V lost 5 bases and J lost 5; bases outside the gene matches: 3. The CDR3 bases are TGTGCCAGCAGTCTAGCGGGGGGCAGAGATACGCAGTATTTT. Translated, it gives CASSLAGGRDTQYF.

The chain employs TRBV18 and TRBJ2-1, with 11 bases that match TRBD2. Germline CDR1 KGHSH, CDR2 LQKENI. This CDR3 comprises 16 residues. The junction had 7 bases not matched to a gene; V was cut back by 6 bases and J by 3 bases. The CDR3, as DNA: TGTGCCAGCTCCCCCGGGACTAGCGGACTCTACAATGAGCAGTTCTTC. Translating gives CASSPGTSGLYNEQFF.

V gene TRBV5-1 combines with J gene TRBJ2-1; maybe TRBD2 (6 bases). The V end lost 4 bases, the J end lost 7 bases, and 15 bases lay between the germline ends. The germline V gene encodes CDR1 SGHRS and CDR2 YFSETQ. The CDR3 runs 14 residues. The CDR3 loop reads CASSGGTEGNEQFF. CDR3 nucleotide sequence: TGCGCCAGCAGCGGAGGGACCGAAGGAAATGAGCAGTTCTTC.

This sequence joins TRBV7-2 and TRBJ2-1, with D perhaps TRBD2 (5 bases). The germline V gene has CDR1 SGHTA and CDR2 FQGNSA. Trimming stripped 5 bases from V and 5 bases from J, with 10 bases between. The CDR3 totals 13 residues. CDR3 sequence reads: CASSPRGHNEQFF. CDR3 nucleotides: TGTGCCAGCAGCCCCCGAGGGCACAATGAGCAGTTCTTC.

The chain links TRBV5-4 to TRBJ2-7; D uncertain. CDR3 length: 14 amino acids. Trimming cost V 2 bases and J 0 bases, with 9 bases left between them. Germline assignment: CDR1 SGHNT and CDR2 YYREEE (reference sequence). CDR3 DNA sequence: TGTGCCAGCAGCTTCAACCTACGCTCCTACGAGCAGTACTTC. Translating gives CASSFNLRSYEQYF. Together with reference TRBV5-4 and TRBJ2-7, the CDR3 gives the full variable domain: ETGVTQSPTHLIKTRGQQVTLRCSSQSGHNTVSWYQQALGQGPQFIFQYYREEENGRGNFPPRFSGLQFPNYSSELNVNALELDDSALYLCASSFNLRSYEQYFGPGTRLTVT.

This sequence joins TRBV7-8 and TRBJ2-5; TRBD1 might be the D (6 bases). The CDR3 loop spans 16 amino acids. Trimming cost V 0 bases and J 5 bases, with 16 bases left between them. Germline CDR1 SGHVS, CDR2 FQNEAQ. The CDR3: CASSLAFRQGPETQYF. DNA of the CDR3: TGTGCCAGCAGCTTAGCGTTTAGGCAGGGGCCCGAGACCCAGTACTTC.

With respect to this clone: This sample also contains other DNA sequences that code for the same CDR3. The rearrangement uses TRBV12-3 or TRBV12-4 and TRBJ1-2, with D perhaps matching TRBD1 (5 bases). The CDR3 has 13 amino acids. The V end was cut by 6 bases, the J end by 4 bases, with 12 bases between. The CDR3 nucleotides read TGTGCCAGCAGCCCGGGGGGTAGCTATGGCTACACCTTC. This sequence encodes CASSPGGSYGYTF.

V gene TRBV6-6 combines with J gene TRBJ2-7; D unclear. This CDR3 region has 12 residues. Germline lookup yields CDR1 MNHNY and CDR2 SVGAGI (reference sequence). The V gene lost 6 bases and the J gene lost 3 bases, with 9 bases spanning the gap. Here the CDR3 reads CASSPNSYEQYF. The CDR3 nucleotides read TGTGCCAGCAGCCCAAACAGCTACGAGCAGTACTTC.

This rearrangement joins TRBV10-3 to TRBJ2-1; 7 nucleotides line up with TRBD1. CDR1 ENHRY and CDR2 SYGVKD come from the germline V gene. This CDR3 spans 13 amino acids. The V and J ends lost 7 bases and 2 bases, in that order; junction bases with no gene match: 2. CDR3 nucleotides: TGTGCCATCAACAGGGGCCCCTACAATGAGCAGTTCTTC. Its translation: CAINRGPYNEQFF.

The rearrangement uses TRBV9 and TRBJ2-3; TRBD2 is a possible D gene (6 bases). The CDR3 extends over 14 amino acids. CDR1 and CDR2 from the germline V gene are SGDLS and YYNGEE. Trimming stripped 0 bases from V and 8 bases from J, with 13 bases between. CDR3: CASSVGAGSGTQYF. The CDR3 DNA sequence: TGTGCCAGCAGCGTAGGGGCGGGATCTGGTACGCAGTATTTT.

Of note for this clone: The same CDR3 arises from other DNA sequences in this sample as well. J is TRBJ1-1 and V is TRBV2, with D possibly TRBD1 on 5 matching bases. Per germline, CDR1 SNHLY and CDR2 FYNNEI. The V end lost 2 bases, the J end lost 4 bases, and 5 bases lay between the germline ends. The CDR3 totals 12 residues. The DNA of the CDR3 is TGTGCCAGCAGTGAAAGGGGCACTGAAGCTTTCTTT. This sequence encodes CASSERGTEAFF.

V gene TRBV6-4 combines with J gene TRBJ1-5; D remains ambiguous. CDR1 is MRHNA, CDR2 SNTAGT, per germline. CDR3 size: 14 residues. V lost 2 bases and J lost 3, with 8 bases in between. CDR3 amino acids: CASSDREFNQPQHF. The CDR3 DNA is TGTGCCAGCAGTGACAGGGAGTTCAATCAGCCCCAGCATTTT.

The CDR3 region is CAISAGTDHNNEKLFF. DNA of the CDR3: TGTGCCATCAGTGCCGGGACAGATCACAATAATGAAAAACTGTTTTTT. The chain combines TRBV10-3 with TRBJ1-4, with 7 bases lining up with TRBD1. The CDR3 is made up of 16 amino acids. The ends lost 4 bases at V and 4 bases at J; junction bases unmatched: 9. Germline CDR1 ENHRY, CDR2 SYGVKD.

V is TRBV27 and J is TRBJ2-3, with 9 bases aligning to TRBD2. CDR3 length: 17 residues. The V and J ends lost 8 bases and 4 bases, in that order; junction bases with no gene match: 16. The V gene's germline CDR1 is MNHEY and CDR2 SMNVEV (reference sequence). CDR3 residues: CASGSLGAGGWADTQYF. CDR3 in DNA: TGTGCCAGCGGATCCCTAGGAGCGGGAGGTTGGGCAGATACGCAGTATTTT.

This clone showed up just once. The chain employs TRBV5-1 and TRBJ1-1; perhaps TRBD1 as D (6 bases). This CDR3 has 14 residues. V was shortened by 6 bases and J by 1 base, with 13 bases between the two germline ends. Per germline, CDR1 SGHRS and CDR2 YFSETQ. CDR3 DNA: TGCGCCAGCAAAACAGGGTCCCGGAACACTGAAGCTTTCTTT. Amino acid sequence: CASKTGSRNTEAFF.

The chain is built from TRBV18 and TRBJ2-5; a weak D match, TRBD1 (5 bases). This CDR3 is 15 amino acids long. Germline V lookup: CDR1 KGHSH, CDR2 LQKENI. Trimming stripped 2 bases from V and 5 bases from J, with 15 bases between. CDR3 sequence: CASSPKVLNRETQYF. The DNA for the CDR3 is TGTGCCAGCTCACCAAAAGTCCTAAACAGGGAGACCCAGTACTTC.

This clone was seen a single time. The chain recombines TRBV9 with TRBJ2-1, with D unresolved. Germline V CDR1 and CDR2: SGDLS, YYNGEE. The CDR3 is 15 amino acids. V was trimmed by 0 bases and J by 4 bases, leaving 11 bases between them. CDR3 DNA sequence: TGTGCCAGCAGCGTAGGGGTACAGCAGTACAATGAGCAGTTCTTC. Translating gives CASSVGVQQYNEQFF.

V and J are TRBV4-1 and TRBJ1-1, with unresolved D. V lost 1 base, J lost 3 bases, and 9 bases lay in between. This CDR3 contains 14 residues. The germline CDR1 and CDR2 sequences are MGHRA and YSYEKL. DNA of the CDR3: TGCGCCAGCAGCCAAGTACTTCGGGACACTGAAGCTTTCTTT. The encoded protein is CASSQVLRDTEAFF.

This clone was found a few times. The sample contains more than one DNA sequence encoding this CDR3. The CDR3, as DNA: TGCGCCAGCAGCTTGGATGGGACAGGGGGTAATCAGCCCCAGCATTTT. Amino acid sequence: CASSLDGTGGNQPQHF. The chain is built from TRBV5-1 and TRBJ1-5, with 11 bases lining up with TRBD1. Trimming took 0 bases from V and 4 from J; bases not matched to a gene: 3. CDR1 and CDR2 (germline): SGHRS, YFSETQ. The CDR3 spans 16 residues.